One T cell receptor beta chain is described in this entry. What it binds is not known. The data stem from a study of Ad26.COV2.S vaccination and SARS-CoV-2 variants. The method was immunoSEQ multiplex PCR; TCRdb's version includes in-frame clones alone and lacks a portion of them. The sample yields 300,000 to 400,000 clones, 90% to 95% seen once. V lost 0 bases and J 0 bases, leaving 9 bases between the germline ends. The CDR3 has 15 amino acids. Germline CDR1 SGDLS, CDR2 YYNGEE. Whole-study results and caveats: People given the vaccine had a wider spike-specific TCR breadth than placebo recipients did. Post-vaccination breadth of spike-specific CD8+ and CD4+ T cell responses was reportedly substantial. TCR breadth and depth estimates may have understated total T cell responses.

The input for sequencing was peripheral blood, taken after recovery from COVID-19. The gene calls are TRBV9 and TRBJ1-1; weak D call: TRBD1 (6 bases). This TCR was recovered from a human donor who had recovered from COVID-19. The CDR3 DNA sequence: TGTGCCAGCAGCGTAGGGACAGCCTTGAACACTGAAGCTTTCTTT. It codes for CASSVGTALNTEAFF.